This TCR beta chain was found in a study of blood T cell repertoires in COVID-19. Study summary: Whether acute or convalescent, the COVID-19 samples came from the United States, Italy and Spain.

TCRdb's table, derived via immunoSEQ multiplex PCR, lists solely in-frame clones and lacks some. The data contain under 150,000 clones, around nine tenths of them singletons. The CDR3 contains 14 residues. V lost 5 bases, J lost 4 bases, and 15 bases lay in between. Germline V gives CDR1 SGHAT, CDR2 FQNNGV. The origin of this receptor is a human donor in a cohort sampled during active COVID-19. The chain recombines TRBV11-2 with TRBJ2-7, with D possibly matching TRBD2 (6 bases). Material: peripheral blood. The CDR3 DNA reads TGTGCCAGCAGCCCTCAGCTAGCGACTTACGAGCAGTACTTC. Its protein is CASSPQLATYEQYF.